This TCR beta chain was observed in a study of T cell responses to AZD1222 COVID-19 vaccine (dated by TCRdb to about 2021). Concerning the study at large: AZD1222 recipients whose second dose came at about 4 weeks and those whose second dose came at about 12 weeks were combined into one group, since spike-specific TCR depth and breadth did not differ between the two schedules. TCR sequencing covered fewer than 250 trial participants: 200 to 210 given two doses of AZD1222 and 26 given two doses of MenACWY control vaccine. Enrollment into the trials was organized by age into subgroups of 18-55, 56-69 and 70-plus years, and those subgroups contained roughly 150, 30 and 60 TCR-sequenced participants, respectively.

In light of the paper, this sample's time point label describes: baseline before first vaccination. Samples from vaccinated people were obtained from the UK trials COV001 and COV002, which included a single-blind randomized controlled phase 2/3 trial of AZD1222 (ChAdOx1 nCoV-19) in healthy adults. For TCRbeta chain sequencing, PBMC samples were collected from trial participants at day 0 and at day 28 after the second dose. Remarks on this clone: Its recognized antigen is unknown. The sample holds no much larger clone one base away, and base qualities are not on file.

The CDR3 regions of human TCRbeta chains were subjected to immunosequencing. In the original analysis: Repertoire TCRs were checked for matches against a reference library of SARS-CoV-2-specific TCRs that had been generated using the MIRA antigen-specificity platform. Breadth was defined as the fraction of unique TCRs that were SARS-CoV-2-associated, and depth was defined as the fraction of total T cells that were SARS-CoV-2-associated. Using the MIRA data, every spike-specific TCR was mapped to the spike region that the TCR reacted to and assigned to either a CD4 or a CD8 class. Log10-transformed breadth and depth values were compared by one-way ANOVA with Sidak's multiple comparisons tests. TCRdb took this table from immuneACCESS and kept in-frame rearrangements with V and J called. Such tables lack part of the clones; where checked against another copy, unresolved V genes explain under half of the gap, and the rest is unexplained. V, J and clone size reflect that table, while D and trimming were determined from the DNA. The sample table holds roughly 150,000 clones, of which approximately 92% were seen once. The ten largest clones capture around 1.5% of the sample.

General study outcomes and caveats: Conclusions about previously exposed vaccinees were limited because only six AZD1222 recipients were SARS-CoV-2 seropositive at baseline. In the small 56-69-year group, the increase in depth fell short of significance, most likely because of low power. Participants were mostly white British and included more females than males, and it was suggested by the authors that clonal diversity may have been underestimated. Nearly half of unique spike-specific TCRs reportedly recognized epitopes outside regions mutated in the B.1.351 and B.1.1.7 variants. After two AZD1222 doses, spike-specific TCR breadth and depth were significantly higher than at day 0 and than in MenACWY recipients. The whole spike protein was spanned by vaccine-associated CD4 TCRs, and dominant responses were seen in regions 160-218 and 743-854. Because no samples from the day 14 peak response were available, repertoires could be characterized only after the peak T cell response.

Reading the germline V gene (reference sequence) gives CDR1 WNHNN and CDR2 SYGVQD. The CDR3 sequence holds 14 residues, the cysteine and phenylalanine included. Only the CDR3 DNA is retained, 42 bases long and in frame from the first base. Trimming takes 2 bases off V and 1 base off J; junction bases not matched to a gene: 1. The clonotype originates from an adult in good health. The sample consisted of peripheral blood, taken on day 0 of AZD1222 vaccination. The rearranged segments are TRBV10-1 and TRBJ2-5, with TRBD1 matching 7 junction bases. CDR3 sequence: CASSERQGQETQYF. Here is the DNA: TGCGCCAGCAGTGAGAGACAGGGCCAAGAGACCCAGTACTTC.